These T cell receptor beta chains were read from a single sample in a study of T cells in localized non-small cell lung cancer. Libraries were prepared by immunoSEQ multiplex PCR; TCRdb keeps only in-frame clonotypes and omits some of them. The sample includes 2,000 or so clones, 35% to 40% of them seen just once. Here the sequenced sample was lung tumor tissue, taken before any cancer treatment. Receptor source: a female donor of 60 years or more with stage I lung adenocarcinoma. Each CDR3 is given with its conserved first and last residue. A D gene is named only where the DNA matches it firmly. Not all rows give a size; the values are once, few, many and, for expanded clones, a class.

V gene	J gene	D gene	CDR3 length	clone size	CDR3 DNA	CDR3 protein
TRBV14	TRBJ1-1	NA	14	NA	TGTGCCAGCAGCCGCACACAGGTCCTTGTAAAAGCTTTCTTT	CASSRTQVLVKAFF
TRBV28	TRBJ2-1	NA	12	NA	TGTGCCAGCAGTTTCTCCCAGACGGAGCAGTTCTTC	CASSFSQTEQFF
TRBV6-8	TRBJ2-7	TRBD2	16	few	TGTGCCAGCCGGCCCCTAGGACTAGCGGGAATCAACGAGCAGTACTTC	CASRPLGLAGINEQYF
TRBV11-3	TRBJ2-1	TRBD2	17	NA	TGTGCCAGCAGCTCTCCTAGCGGGAGGAGTTCCTACAATGAGCAGTTCTTC	CASSSPSGRSSYNEQFF
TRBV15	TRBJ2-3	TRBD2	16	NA	TGTGCCACCACCTGGGGACTAGCCGGGAGCACAGATACGCAGTATTTT	CATTWGLAGSTDTQYF
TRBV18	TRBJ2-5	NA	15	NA	TGTGCCAGCTCACCACCTCTTGCTCAGCGGGAGACCCAGTACTTC	CASSPPLAQRETQYF
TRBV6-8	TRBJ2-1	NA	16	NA	TGTGCCATCAGTGACTACTATGCCCAAGAGGGGGGGGAGCAGTTCTTC	CAISDYYAQEGGEQFF
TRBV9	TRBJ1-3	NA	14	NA	TGTGCCAGCAGTGAATCTCGCTCTGGAAACACCATATATTTT	CASSESRSGNTIYF
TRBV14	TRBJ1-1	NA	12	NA	TGTGCCAGCAGCCAGGTATGGACTGAAGCTTTCTTT	CASSQVWTEAFF
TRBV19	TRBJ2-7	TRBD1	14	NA	TGTGCCAGTAGCCCGGTCCCAGGGGGTGACGAGCAGTACTTC	CASSPVPGGDEQYF
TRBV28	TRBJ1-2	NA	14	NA	TGTGCCAGCAGCCTCGTGAGCGTCCGCTATGGCTACACCTTC	CASSLVSVRYGYTF
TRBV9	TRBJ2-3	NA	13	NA	TGTGCCAGCAGCGTAGTCCCCGCGGATACGCAGTATTTT	CASSVVPADTQYF
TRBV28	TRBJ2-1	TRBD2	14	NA	TGTGCCAGCAGTTTGACTACTAGCGGAAAAGAGCAGTTCTTC	CASSLTTSGKEQFF
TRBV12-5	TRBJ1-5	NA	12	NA	TGTGCTAGTGGTTTGGATACTCAGCCCCAGCATTTT	CASGLDTQPQHF